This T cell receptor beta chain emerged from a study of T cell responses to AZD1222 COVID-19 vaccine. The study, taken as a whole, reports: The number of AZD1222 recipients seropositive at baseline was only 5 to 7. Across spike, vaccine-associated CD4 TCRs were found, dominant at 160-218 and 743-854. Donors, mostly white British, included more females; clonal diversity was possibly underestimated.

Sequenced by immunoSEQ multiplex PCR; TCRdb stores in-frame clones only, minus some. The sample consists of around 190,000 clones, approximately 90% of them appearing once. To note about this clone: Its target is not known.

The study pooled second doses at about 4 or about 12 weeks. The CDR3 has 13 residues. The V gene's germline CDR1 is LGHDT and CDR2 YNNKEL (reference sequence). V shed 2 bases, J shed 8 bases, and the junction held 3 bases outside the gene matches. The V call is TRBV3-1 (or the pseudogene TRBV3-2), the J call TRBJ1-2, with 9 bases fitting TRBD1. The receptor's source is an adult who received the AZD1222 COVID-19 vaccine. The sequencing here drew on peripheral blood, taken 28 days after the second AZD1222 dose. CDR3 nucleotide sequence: TGTGCCAGCAGCCAAACAGGGGGCGGGGGCTACACCTTC. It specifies CASSQTGGGGYTF.